The clone carrying this T cell receptor beta chain was picked up many times. Antigen unknown. This specimen comes from a study of T cell repertoires in cytomegalovirus infection. Across the study: Indicated by public TCR beta signatures were CMV infection and matching HLA type.

Overall study results and limits: HLA-C-restricted TCR beta clonotypes specific for CMV led the ex vivo response. CMV carriers having the relevant HLA were flagged by cumulative public TCR beta family frequency.

The CDR3 length is 14 residues. J was trimmed by 1 base and V by 2 bases; bases with no gene match: 2. Germline V CDR1 and CDR2: SGHTA, FQGTGA. TCRdb re-derived calls from the reads in MiXCR, one entry per CDR3 protein. The sample consists of over 450,000 distinct CDR3 sequences, about 11% of them appearing once. The sequence derives from a human donor in good health (CMV status not recorded). Some clones in this sample may be carry-over from other donors' samples. The rearrangement joins TRBV7-3 to TRBJ2-7, with TRBD2 identical over 7 bases. Specimen: PBMCs. In DNA form, the CDR3 reads TGTGCCAGCAGCTTACGGGGGGATTCCTACGAGCAGTACTTC. Its protein is CASSLRGDSYEQYF.